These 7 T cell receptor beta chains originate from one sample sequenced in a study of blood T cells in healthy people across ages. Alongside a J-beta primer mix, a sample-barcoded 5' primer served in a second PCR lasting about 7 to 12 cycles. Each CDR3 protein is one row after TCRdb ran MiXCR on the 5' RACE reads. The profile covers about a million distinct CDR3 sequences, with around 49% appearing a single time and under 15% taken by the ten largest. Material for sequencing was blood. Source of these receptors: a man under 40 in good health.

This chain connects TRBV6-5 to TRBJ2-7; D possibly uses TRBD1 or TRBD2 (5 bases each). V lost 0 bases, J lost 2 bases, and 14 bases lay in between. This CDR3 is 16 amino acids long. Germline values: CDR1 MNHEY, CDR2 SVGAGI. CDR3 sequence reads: CASSYSGALSAYEQYF. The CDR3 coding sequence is TGTGCCAGCAGTTACTCCGGGGCACTATCGGCCTACGAGCAGTACTTC.

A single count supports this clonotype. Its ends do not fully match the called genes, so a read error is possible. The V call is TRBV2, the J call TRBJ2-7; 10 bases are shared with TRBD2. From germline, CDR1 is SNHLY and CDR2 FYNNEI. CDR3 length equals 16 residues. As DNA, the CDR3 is TGTGCCGGCAGTGAGCGGGAGGGGGGGATTTACTATACCCAGTACTTC. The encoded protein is CAGSEREGGIYYTQYF.

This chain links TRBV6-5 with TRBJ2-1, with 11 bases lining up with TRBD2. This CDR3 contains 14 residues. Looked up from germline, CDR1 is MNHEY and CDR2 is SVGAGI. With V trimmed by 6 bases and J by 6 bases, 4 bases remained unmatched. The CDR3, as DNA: TGTGCCAGCAGGCGGGGACTAGCGGCCAATGAGCAGTTCTTC. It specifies CASRRGLAANEQFF.

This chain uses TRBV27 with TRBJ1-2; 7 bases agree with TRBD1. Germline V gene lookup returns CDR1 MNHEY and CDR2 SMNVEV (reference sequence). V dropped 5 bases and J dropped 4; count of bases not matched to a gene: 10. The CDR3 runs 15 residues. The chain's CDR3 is CASSPQTGTGYGYTF. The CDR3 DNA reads TGTGCCAGCAGTCCCCAGACAGGGACGGGCTATGGCTACACCTTC.

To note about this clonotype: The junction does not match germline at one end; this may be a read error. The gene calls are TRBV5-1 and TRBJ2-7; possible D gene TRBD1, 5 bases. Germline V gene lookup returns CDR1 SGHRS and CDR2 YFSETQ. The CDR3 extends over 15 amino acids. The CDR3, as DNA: TGTGCCAGCAGCCCTAGGGGCAGTTCCTCCTACGAGCAGTACTTC. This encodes CASSPRGSSSYEQYF.

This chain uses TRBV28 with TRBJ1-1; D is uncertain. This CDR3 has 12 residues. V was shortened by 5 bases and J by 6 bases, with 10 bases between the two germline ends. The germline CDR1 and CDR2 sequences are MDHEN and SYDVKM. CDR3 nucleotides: TGTGCCAGCAGTGGGAGGGCCTCTGAAGCTTTCTTT. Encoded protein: CASSGRASEAFF.

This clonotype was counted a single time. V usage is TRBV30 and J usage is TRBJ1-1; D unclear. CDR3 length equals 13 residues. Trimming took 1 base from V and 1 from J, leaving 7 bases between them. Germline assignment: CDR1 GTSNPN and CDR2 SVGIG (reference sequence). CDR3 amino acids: CAWSGAGNTEAFF. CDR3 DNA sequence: TGTGCCTGGAGTGGGGCAGGGAACACTGAAGCTTTCTTT.